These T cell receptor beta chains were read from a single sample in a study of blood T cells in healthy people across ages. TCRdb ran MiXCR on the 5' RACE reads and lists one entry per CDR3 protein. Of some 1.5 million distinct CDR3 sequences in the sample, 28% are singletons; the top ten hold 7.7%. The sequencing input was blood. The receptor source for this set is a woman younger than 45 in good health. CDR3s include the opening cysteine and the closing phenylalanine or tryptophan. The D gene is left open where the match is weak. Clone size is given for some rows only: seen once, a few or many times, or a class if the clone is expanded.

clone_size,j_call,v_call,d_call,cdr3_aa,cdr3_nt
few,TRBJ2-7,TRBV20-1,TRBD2,CSASGGAGEPYEQYF,TGCAGTGCTAGCGGGGGGGCGGGAGAACCCTACGAGCAGTACTTC
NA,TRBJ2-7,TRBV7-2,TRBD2,CASSGGEGYEQYF,TGTGCCAGCAGCGGGGGGGAGGGGTACGAGCAGTACTTC
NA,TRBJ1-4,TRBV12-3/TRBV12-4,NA,CASSRGPGHEKLFF,TGTGCCAGCAGCCGAGGCCCGGGACATGAAAAACTGTTTTTT
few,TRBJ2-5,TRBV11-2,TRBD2,CASSLFWRGGEETQYF,TGTGCCAGCAGCTTATTCTGGCGGGGGGGGGAAGAGACTCAGTACTTC
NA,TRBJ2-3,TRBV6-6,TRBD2,CASSGLVGTDTQYF,TGTGCCAGCAGCGGACTAGTGGGGACAGATACGCAGTATTTT
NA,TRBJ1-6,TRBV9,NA,CASSVNARTDKSPLHF,TGTGCCAGCAGCGTAAACGCCAGGACAGATAAATCACCCCTCCACTTT
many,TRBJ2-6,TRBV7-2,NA,CASSWITGSSGANVLTF,TGTGCCAGCAGCTGGATAACAGGGAGCTCTGGGGCCAACGTCCTGACTTTC
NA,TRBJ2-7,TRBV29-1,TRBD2,CSTAGGEKSSEQYF,TGCAGCACCGCGGGGGGGGAAAAGTCCTCCGAGCAGTACTTC
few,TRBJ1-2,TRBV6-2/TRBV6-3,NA,CASSYSTTVNYGYTF,TGTGCCAGCAGTTACTCGACGACCGTGAACTATGGCTACACCTTC
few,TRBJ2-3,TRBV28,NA,CASSLPASTDTQYF,TGTGCCAGTTCCCTCCCAGCGAGCACAGATACGCAGTATTTT
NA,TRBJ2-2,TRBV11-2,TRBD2,CASSNRGGQTGELFF,TGTGCCAGCAGTAACCGCGGGGGGCAAACCGGGGAGCTGTTTTTT
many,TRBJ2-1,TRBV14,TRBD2,CASSPRERGSYNEQFF,TGTGCCAGCAGCCCTCGGGAGCGGGGATCCTACAATGAGCAGTTCTTC
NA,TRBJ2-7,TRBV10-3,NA,CAISQKQGPEQYF,TGTGCCATCAGTCAAAAACAGGGCCCCGAGCAGTACTTC
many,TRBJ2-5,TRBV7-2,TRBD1,CASSLKRGHETQYF,TGTGCCAGCAGCTTAAAAAGGGGGCACGAGACCCAGTACTTC
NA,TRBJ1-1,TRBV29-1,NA,CSVEKGNTEAFF,TGCAGCGTTGAAAAGGGGAACACTGAAGCTTTCTTT
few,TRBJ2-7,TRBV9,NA,CASSPTQLGYEQYF,TGTGCCAGCAGCCCGACTCAACTTGGCTACGAGCAGTACTTC
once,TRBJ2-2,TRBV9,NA,CASSGATNTGELFF,TGTGCCAGCAGCGGAGCCACGAACACCGGGGAGCTGTTTTTT
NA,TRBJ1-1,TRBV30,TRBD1,CAWSRTGVTEAFF,TGTGCCTGGAGCCGGACAGGGGTGACTGAAGCTTTCTTT
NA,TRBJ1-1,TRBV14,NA,CASSQEQGTEAFF,TGTGCCAGCAGCCAAGAACAAGGGACTGAGGCTTTCTTT
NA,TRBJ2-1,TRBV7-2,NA,CASSTPASEQFF,TGTGCCAGCAGCACACCCGCTAGTGAGCAGTTCTTC
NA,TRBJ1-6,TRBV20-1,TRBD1,CSGPGQGNSPLHF,TGCAGTGGCCCGGGACAGGGTAATTCACCCCTCCACTTT
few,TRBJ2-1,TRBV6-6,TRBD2,CASSYSSGGLSNEQFF,TGTGCCAGCAGTTACTCTAGCGGGGGGCTTAGTAATGAGCAGTTCTTC
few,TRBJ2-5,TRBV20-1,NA,CSAIRGFETQYF,TGCAGTGCTATCAGGGGCTTCGAGACCCAGTACTTC
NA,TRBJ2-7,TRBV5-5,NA,CASSLASTANYERYF,TGTGCCAGCAGCCTGGCCTCGACAGCAAACTACGAGCGGTACTTC
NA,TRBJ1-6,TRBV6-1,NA,CASSETEWSPLHF,TGTGCCAGCAGTGAAACGGAATGGTCACCCCTCCACTTT
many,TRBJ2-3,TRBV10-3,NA,CAISLGTADTQYF,TGTGCCATCAGTCTAGGTACGGCAGATACGCAGTATTTT
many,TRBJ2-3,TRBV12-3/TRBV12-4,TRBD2,CASTPAGAPDTQYF,TGTGCCAGTACCCCAGCGGGAGCCCCAGATACGCAGTATTTT
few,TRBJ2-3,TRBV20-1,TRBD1,CSAGPGTGDPDTQYF,TGCAGTGCTGGACCCGGGACAGGGGACCCAGATACGCAGTATTTT
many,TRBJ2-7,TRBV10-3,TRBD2,CAISESLGGSEQYF,TGTGCCATCAGTGAGTCTTTGGGGGGGAGCGAGCAGTACTTC
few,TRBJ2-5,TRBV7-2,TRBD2,CASSSESGILQETQYF,TGTGCCAGCAGCTCCGAAAGCGGGATCCTCCAAGAGACCCAGTACTTC
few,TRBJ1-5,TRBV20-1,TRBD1,CSAQLTGGNQPQHF,TGCAGTGCTCAACTCACAGGGGGCAATCAGCCCCAGCATTTT
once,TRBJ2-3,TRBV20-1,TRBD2,CSASPPGTSGGDTQYF,TGCAGTGCTAGCCCTCCCGGGACTAGCGGGGGAGATACGCAGTATTTT
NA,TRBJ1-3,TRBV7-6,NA,CASSLDPRGVASGNTRYF,NA
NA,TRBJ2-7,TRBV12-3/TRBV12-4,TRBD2,CASSSSTSGNYKQYF,TGTGCCAGCAGTTCCTCGACTAGCGGGAACTACAAGCAGTACTTC
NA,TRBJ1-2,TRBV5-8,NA,CASSLWERGSYGYTF,TGTGCCAGCAGCTTGTGGGAACGCGGGTCCTATGGCTACACCTTC
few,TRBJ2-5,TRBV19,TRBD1,CASADREGETQYF,TGTGCCAGTGCGGACAGGGAAGGAGAGACCCAGTACTTC
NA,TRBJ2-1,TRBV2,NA,CASLRQSTYNEQFF,TGTGCCAGCCTTCGACAGTCCACCTACAATGAGCAGTTCTTC
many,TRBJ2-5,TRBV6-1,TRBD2,CASTSGIGIQETQYF,TGTGCCAGCACAAGCGGGATAGGGATCCAAGAGACCCAGTACTTC
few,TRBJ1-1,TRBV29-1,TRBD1,CSVGPRGQGIVFF,TGCAGCGTTGGCCCTAGGGGACAGGGGATTGTTTTCTTT
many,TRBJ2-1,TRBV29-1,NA,CSVEGREERFF,TGCAGCGTTGAGGGTAGGGAGGAGCGGTTCTTC
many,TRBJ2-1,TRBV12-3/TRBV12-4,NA,CASSLATYNEQFF,TGTGCCAGCAGCTTAGCAACGTACAATGAGCAGTTCTTC
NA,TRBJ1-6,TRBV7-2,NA,CASIQKGIRNSPLHF,TGTGCCAGCATACAAAAAGGGATCCGTAATTCACCCCTCCACTTT
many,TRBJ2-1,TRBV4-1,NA,CASSQDWQSSYNEQFF,TGCGCCAGCAGCCAAGATTGGCAGAGCTCCTACAATGAGCAGTTCTTC
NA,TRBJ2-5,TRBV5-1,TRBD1,CASSLASGQAETQYF,TGCGCCAGCAGCTTAGCCTCGGGACAGGCAGAGACCCAGTACTTC
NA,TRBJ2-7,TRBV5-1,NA,CASSGDWGTDEQYF,TGCGCCAGCAGCGGGGACTGGGGTACTGACGAGCAGTACTTC
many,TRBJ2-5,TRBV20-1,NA,CSASVVQETQYF,TGCAGTGCTAGCGTAGTCCAAGAGACCCAGTACTTC
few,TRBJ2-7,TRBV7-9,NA,CASSFIADPSYEQYF,TGTGCCAGCAGCTTTATTGCAGACCCTTCCTACGAGCAGTACTTC
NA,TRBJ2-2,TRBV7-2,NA,CASSLDQGPGELFF,TGTGCCAGCAGCTTAGATCAAGGCCCCGGGGAGCTGTTTTTT
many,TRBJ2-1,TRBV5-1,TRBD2,CASSLGGLAGGRLYEQFF,TGCGCCAGCAGCTTGGGGGGTCTAGCGGGGGGCCGTTTATATGAGCAGTTCTTC
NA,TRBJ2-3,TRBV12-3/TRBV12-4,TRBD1,CASSSSGTGGGTQYF,TGTGCCAGCAGTAGCTCCGGGACAGGGGGCGGTACGCAGTATTTT
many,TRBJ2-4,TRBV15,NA,CATSRVAVAKNIQYF,TGTGCCACCAGCAGAGTCGCGGTTGCCAAAAACATTCAGTACTTC
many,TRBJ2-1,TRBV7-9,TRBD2,CASSRAGNSYNEQFF,TGTGCCAGCAGCCGAGCGGGGAACTCCTACAATGAGCAGTTCTTC
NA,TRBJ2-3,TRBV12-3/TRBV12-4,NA,CASSLLSTGLLMDTQYF,TGTGCCAGCAGTTTACTTTCCACCGGGCTTTTAATGGATACGCAGTATTTT
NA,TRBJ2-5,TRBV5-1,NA,CASRFQEIQYF,TGCGCCAGCAGGTTCCAAGAGATCCAGTACTTC
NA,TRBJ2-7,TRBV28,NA,CASTQAYLLYEQYF,TGTGCCAGCACCCAGGCATACCTCCTCTACGAGCAGTACTTC
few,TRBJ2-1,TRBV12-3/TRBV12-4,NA,CASSLIPSEQFF,TGTGCCAGCAGTTTAATACCCAGTGAGCAGTTCTTC
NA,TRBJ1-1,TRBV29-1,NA,CSVTHGNTEAFF,TGCAGCGTTACCCACGGGAACACTGAAGCTTTCTTT
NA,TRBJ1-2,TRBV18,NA,CASSPPNSRGYGYTF,TGTGCCAGCTCACCACCCAATTCTAGGGGCTATGGCTACACCTTC
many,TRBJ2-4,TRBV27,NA,CASSLFTGAAKNIQYF,TGTGCCAGCAGTTTATTTACCGGGGCTGCCAAAAACATTCAGTACTTC
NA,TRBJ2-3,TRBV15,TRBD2,CATSRTSGGGSTDTQYF,TGTGCCACCAGCAGGACTAGCGGGGGGGGGTCCACAGATACGCAGTATTTT